This T cell receptor beta chain is from a study of Ad26.COV2.S vaccination and SARS-CoV-2 variants. Sequenced by immunoSEQ multiplex PCR; TCRdb stores in-frame clones only, minus some. Of 100,000 or so clones in the sample, around 81% were seen once. Study results and caveats: Following vaccination, spike-specific CD8+ and CD4+ T cell responses reportedly exhibited substantial breadth. Measurements of TCR breadth and depth may have given underestimates of the total T cell responses. Those who received the vaccine showed greater spike-specific TCR breadth than those given placebo.

With regard to this clone: The target antigen is unknown.

This CDR3 region has 14 residues. Germline loops: CDR1 ENHRY, CDR2 SYGVKD. V was cut by 3 bases and J by 1 base, with 9 bases left in between. The V call is TRBV10-3, the J call TRBJ1-2; D gene ambiguous. The source was peripheral blood, collected after recovery from COVID-19. The TCR originated in a human donor who had recovered from COVID-19. As DNA, the CDR3 is TGTGCCATCAGTGACTTGAACAATAACTATGGCTACACCTTC. Residues: CAISDLNNNYGYTF.